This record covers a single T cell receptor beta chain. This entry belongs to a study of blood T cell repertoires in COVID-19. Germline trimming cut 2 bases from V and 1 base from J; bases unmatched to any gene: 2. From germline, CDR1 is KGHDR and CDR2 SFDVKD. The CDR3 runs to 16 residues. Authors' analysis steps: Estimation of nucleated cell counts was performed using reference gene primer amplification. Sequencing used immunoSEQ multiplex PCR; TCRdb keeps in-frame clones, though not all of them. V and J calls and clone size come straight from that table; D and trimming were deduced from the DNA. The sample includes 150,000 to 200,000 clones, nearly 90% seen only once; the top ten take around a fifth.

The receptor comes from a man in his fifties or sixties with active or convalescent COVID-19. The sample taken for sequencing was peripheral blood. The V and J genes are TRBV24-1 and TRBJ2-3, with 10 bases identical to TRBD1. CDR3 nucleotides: TGTGCCACCAGTGATTCCGGGACAGGGGGCACAGATACGCAGTATTTT. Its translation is CATSDSGTGGTDTQYF.